This record covers a single T cell receptor beta chain. Antigen specificity is unknown. The sample is drawn from a study of cytomegalovirus exposure and HLA in healthy donors. Researchers ran the PCR with 60 Vbeta and 13 Jbeta primers. The method was immunoSEQ multiplex PCR; TCRdb's version includes in-frame clones alone and lacks a portion of them. The specimen's table records 200,000 to 250,000 clones. The CDR3 has 16 amino acids. Germline CDR1 reads SGHVS; CDR2 reads FNYEAQ. V lost 1 base, J lost 5 bases, and 7 bases stayed unmatched. General study points: Fewer than 20,000 TCR beta sequences were associated with HLA alleles at 0.05 false discovery rate in a later analysis. In a later analysis, an Asian-associated ancestry cluster reportedly showed fewer N-insertions than the 666-donor mean.

Healthy people donating bone marrow made up the donors. The sample comprised PBMCs. This receptor was obtained from a girl aged 2-9 years in good health and CMV-seropositive. The J gene is TRBJ2-1, the V gene TRBV7-6, with 8 bases fitting TRBD2. This chain's CDR3 is CASSLGSGKANNEQFF. The CDR3 DNA reads as TGTGCCAGCAGCTTAGGTAGCGGGAAGGCGAACAATGAGCAGTTCTTC.